The sequence of this T cell receptor (beta chain) was determined in a study of T cell responses to AZD1222 COVID-19 vaccine. Points on this clone: What it recognizes is unknown.

Overall study results and limits: Targeting of unmutated variant regions was reportedly seen in nearly half of spike-specific TCRs. It was only a handful of AZD1222 recipients who were seropositive at baseline.

The table came from immunoSEQ multiplex PCR; TCRdb's copy has only in-frame clones and leaves some out. The data show 150,000 to 200,000 clones, about 91% seen once. The sequence derives from an adult who received the AZD1222 COVID-19 vaccine. This specimen was peripheral blood, taken 28 days after the second AZD1222 dose.

The CDR3: CAISESKGGTREQFF. CDR3 coding DNA: TGTGCCATCAGTGAGTCGAAAGGTGGGACCAGGGAGCAGTTCTTC. The chain couples TRBV10-3 to TRBJ2-1; D tentatively reads TRBD1 or TRBD2 (5 bases each). V shed 0 bases and J shed 10 bases, with 16 bases lying between them. The germline gives CDR1 ENHRY, CDR2 SYGVKD. This CDR3 spans 15 amino acids.